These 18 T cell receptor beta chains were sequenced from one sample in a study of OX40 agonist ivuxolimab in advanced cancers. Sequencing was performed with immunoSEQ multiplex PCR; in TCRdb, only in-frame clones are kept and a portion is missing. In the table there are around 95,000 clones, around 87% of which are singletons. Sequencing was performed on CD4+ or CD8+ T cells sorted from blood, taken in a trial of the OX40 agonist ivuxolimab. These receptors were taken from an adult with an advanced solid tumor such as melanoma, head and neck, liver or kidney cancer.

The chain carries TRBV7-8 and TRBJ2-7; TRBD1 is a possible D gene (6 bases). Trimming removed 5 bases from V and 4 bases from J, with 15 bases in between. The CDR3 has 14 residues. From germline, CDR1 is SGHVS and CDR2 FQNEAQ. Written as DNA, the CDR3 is TGTGCCAGCAGCACTAGGACAGATTCTTACGAGCAGTACTTC. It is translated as CASSTRTDSYEQYF.

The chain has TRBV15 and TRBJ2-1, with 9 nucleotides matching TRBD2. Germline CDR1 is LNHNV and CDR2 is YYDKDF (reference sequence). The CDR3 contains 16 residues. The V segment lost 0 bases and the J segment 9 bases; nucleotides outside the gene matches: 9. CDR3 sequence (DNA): TGTGCCACCAGCAGAGATCTGGCGGGAGGGCAGGGTGAGCAGTTCTTC. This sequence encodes CATSRDLAGGQGEQFF.

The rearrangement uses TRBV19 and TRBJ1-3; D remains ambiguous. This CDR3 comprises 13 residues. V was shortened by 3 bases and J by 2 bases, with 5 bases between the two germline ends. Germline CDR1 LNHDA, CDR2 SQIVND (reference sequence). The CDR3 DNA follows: TGTGCCAGTAGTATCGATACTGGAAACACCATATATTTT. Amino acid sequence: CASSIDTGNTIYF.

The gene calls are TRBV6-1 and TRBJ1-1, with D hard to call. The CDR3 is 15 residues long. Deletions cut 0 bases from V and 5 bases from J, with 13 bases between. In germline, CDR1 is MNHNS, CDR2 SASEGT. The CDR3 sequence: CASSEAGRRITEAFF. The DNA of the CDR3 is TGTGCCAGCAGTGAAGCGGGCCGGAGGATAACTGAAGCTTTCTTT.

This CDR3 reads CASRRQHGYEQYF. CDR3 sequence (DNA): TGTGCCAGCAGGAGACAGCATGGGTACGAGCAGTACTTC. This rearrangement joins TRBV27 to TRBJ2-7; D possibly corresponds to TRBD1 (5 bases). Trimming took off 6 bases at V and 4 bases at J, with 13 bases between the two ends. Germline CDR1 is MNHEY and CDR2 is SMNVEV (reference sequence). This CDR3 contains 13 residues.

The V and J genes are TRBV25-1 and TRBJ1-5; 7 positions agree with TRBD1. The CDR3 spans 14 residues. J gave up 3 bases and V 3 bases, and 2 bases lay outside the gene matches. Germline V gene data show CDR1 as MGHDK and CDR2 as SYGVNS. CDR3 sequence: CASSDGQVNQPQHF. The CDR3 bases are TGTGCCAGCAGTGATGGACAGGTCAATCAGCCCCAGCATTTT.

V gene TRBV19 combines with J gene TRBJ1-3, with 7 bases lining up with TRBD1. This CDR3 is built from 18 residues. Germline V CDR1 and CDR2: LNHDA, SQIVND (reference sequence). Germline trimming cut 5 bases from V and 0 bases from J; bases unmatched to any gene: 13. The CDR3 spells CASSSQTLRDSSGNTIYF. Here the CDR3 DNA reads TGTGCCAGTAGTTCCCAAACTCTCCGGGACAGCTCTGGAAACACCATATATTTT.

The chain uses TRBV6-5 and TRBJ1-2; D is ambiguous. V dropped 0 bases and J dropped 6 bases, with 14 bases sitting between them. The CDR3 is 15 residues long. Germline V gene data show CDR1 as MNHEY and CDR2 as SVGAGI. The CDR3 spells CASSYSRLGSDGYTF. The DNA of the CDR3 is TGTGCCAGCAGTTACTCACGATTGGGGAGTGATGGCTACACCTTC.

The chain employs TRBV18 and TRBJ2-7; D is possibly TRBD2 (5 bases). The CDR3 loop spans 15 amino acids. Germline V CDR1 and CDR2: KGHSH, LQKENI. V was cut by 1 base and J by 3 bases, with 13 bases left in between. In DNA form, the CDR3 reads TGTGCCAGCTCACCACGGTTAGGAGGCGACTACGAGCAGTACTTC. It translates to CASSPRLGGDYEQYF.

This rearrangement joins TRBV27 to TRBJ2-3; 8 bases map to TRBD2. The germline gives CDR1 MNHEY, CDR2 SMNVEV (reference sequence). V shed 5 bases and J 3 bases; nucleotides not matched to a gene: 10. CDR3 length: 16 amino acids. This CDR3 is CASSVTSGFGTDTQYF. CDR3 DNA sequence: TGTGCCAGCAGTGTCACTAGCGGATTTGGGACAGATACGCAGTATTTT.

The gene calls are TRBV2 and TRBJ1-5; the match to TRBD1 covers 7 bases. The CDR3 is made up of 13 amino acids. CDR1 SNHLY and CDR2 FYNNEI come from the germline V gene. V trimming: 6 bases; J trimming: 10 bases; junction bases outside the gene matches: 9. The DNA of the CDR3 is TGTGCCAGCAGGGGGGACAGCATTTTTCCCCAGCATTTT. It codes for CASRGDSIFPQHF.

The CDR3 protein is CASSLGAKAYEQYF. The DNA for the CDR3 is TGCGCCAGCAGCTTGGGAGCGAAGGCCTACGAGCAGTACTTC. The genes are TRBV5-1 and TRBJ2-7; D is ambiguous. V dropped 0 bases and J dropped 2 bases, with 9 bases sitting between them. Germline V lookup: CDR1 SGHRS, CDR2 YFSETQ. This CDR3 spans 14 amino acids.

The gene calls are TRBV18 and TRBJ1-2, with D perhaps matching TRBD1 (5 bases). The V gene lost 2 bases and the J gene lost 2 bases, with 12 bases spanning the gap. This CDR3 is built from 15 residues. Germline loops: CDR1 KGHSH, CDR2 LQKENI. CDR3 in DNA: TGTGCCAGCTCACCAGAGGGGTCAGGGAACTATGGCTACACCTTC. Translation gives CASSPEGSGNYGYTF. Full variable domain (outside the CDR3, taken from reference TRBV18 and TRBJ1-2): NAGVMQNPRHLVRRRGQEARLRCSPMKGHSHVYWYRQLPEEGLKFMVYLQKENIIDESGMPKERFSAEFPKEGPSILRIQQVVRGDSAAYFCASSPEGSGNYGYTFGSGTRLTVV.

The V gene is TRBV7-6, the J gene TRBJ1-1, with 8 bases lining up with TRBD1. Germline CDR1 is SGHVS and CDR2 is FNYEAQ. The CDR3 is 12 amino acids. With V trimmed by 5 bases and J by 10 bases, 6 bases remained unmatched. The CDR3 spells CASSPTGGSAFF. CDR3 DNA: TGTGCCAGCAGCCCAACAGGGGGTTCAGCTTTCTTT. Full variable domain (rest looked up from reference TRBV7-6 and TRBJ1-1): GAGVSQSPRYKVTKRGQDVALRCDPISGHVSLYWYRQALGQGPEFLTYFNYEAQQDKSGLPNDRFSAERPEGSISTLTIQRTEQRDSAMYRCASSPTGGSAFFGQGTRLTVV.

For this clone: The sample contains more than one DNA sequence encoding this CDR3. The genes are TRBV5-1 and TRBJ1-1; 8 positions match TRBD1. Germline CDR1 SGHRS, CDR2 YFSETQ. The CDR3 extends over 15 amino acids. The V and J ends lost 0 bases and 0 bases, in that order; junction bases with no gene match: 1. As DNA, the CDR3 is TGCGCCAGCAGCTTGGGACAGGGGATGAACACTGAAGCTTTCTTT. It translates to CASSLGQGMNTEAFF.

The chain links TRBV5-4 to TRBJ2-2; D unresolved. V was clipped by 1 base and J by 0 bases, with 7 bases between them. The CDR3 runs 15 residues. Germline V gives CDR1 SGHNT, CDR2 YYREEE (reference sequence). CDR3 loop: CASSLSGANTGELFF. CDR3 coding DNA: TGTGCCAGCAGCTTGTCAGGAGCGAACACCGGGGAGCTGTTTTTT. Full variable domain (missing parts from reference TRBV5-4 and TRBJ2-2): ETGVTQSPTHLIKTRGQQVTLRCSSQSGHNTVSWYQQALGQGPQFIFQYYREEENGRGNFPPRFSGLQFPNYSSELNVNALELDDSALYLCASSLSGANTGELFFGEGSRLTVL.

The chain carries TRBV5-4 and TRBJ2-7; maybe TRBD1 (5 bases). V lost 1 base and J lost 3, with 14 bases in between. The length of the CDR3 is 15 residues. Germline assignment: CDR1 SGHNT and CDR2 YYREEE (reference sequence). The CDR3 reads CASSLPQALSYEQYF. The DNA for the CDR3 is TGTGCCAGCAGCTTGCCACAGGCCCTAAGCTACGAGCAGTACTTC.

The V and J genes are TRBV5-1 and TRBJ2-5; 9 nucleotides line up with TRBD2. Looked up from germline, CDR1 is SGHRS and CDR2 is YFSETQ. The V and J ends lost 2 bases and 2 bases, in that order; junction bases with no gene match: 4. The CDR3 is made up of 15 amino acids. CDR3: CASSFLAGIQETQYF. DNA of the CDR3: TGCGCCAGCAGCTTCCTAGCGGGGATACAAGAGACCCAGTACTTC.